This T cell receptor beta chain was documented in a study of cytomegalovirus exposure and HLA in healthy donors. Overall study results and limits: Cytomegalovirus association was assigned to under 200 TCR beta chains.

Remarks on this clone: The target antigen is unknown.

The CDR3 sequence is 13 residues long. The trim removed 6 bases at V and 2 bases at J, leaving 5 bases unmatched. Germline loops: CDR1 SQVTM, CDR2 ANQGSEA. PCR was performed using 60 Vbeta and 13 Jbeta primers. The data were produced by immunoSEQ multiplex PCR, yet TCRdb's version contains in-frame clones alone and is incomplete. The sample yields about 160,000 clones, 65% to 85% seen once. The rearrangement uses TRBV29-1 and TRBJ2-5, with TRBD1 matching 8 bases. The TCR originated in a woman aged 25 to 45 in good health and CMV-seropositive. Specimen: PBMCs. The CDR3 spells CSVSDRVQETQYF. Written as DNA, the CDR3 is TGCAGCGTATCGGACAGGGTTCAAGAGACCCAGTACTTC.